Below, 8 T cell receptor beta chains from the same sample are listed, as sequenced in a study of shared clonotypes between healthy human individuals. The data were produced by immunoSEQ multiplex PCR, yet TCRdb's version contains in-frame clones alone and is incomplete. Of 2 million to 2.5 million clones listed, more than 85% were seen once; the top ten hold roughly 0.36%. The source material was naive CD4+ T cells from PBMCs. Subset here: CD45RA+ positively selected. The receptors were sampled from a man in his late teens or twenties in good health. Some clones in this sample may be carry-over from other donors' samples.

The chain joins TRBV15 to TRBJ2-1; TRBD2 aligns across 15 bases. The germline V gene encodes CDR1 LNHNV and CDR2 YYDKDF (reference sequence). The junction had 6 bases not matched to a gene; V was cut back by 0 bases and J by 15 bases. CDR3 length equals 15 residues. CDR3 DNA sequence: TGTGCCACCAGCAGAGAAGGACTAGCGGGAGGGCCTAGGTTCTTC. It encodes CATSREGLAGGPRFF.

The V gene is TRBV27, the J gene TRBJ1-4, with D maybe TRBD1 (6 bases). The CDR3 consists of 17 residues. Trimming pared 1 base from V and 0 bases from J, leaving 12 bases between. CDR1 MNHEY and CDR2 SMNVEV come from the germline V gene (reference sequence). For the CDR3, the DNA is TGTGCCAGCAGTTTATGGACAGTGTTTGCAACTAATGAAAAACTGTTTTTT. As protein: CASSLWTVFATNEKLFF.

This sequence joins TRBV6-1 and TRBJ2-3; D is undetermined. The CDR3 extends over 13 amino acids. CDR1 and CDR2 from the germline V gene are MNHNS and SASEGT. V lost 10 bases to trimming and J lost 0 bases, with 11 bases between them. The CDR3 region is CATPRPSTDTQYF. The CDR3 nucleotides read TGTGCCACCCCACGTCCTAGCACAGATACGCAGTATTTT.

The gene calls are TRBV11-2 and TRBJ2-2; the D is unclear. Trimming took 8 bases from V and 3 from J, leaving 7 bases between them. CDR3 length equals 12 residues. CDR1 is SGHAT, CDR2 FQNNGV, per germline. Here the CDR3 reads CASEPHTGELFF. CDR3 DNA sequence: TGTGCCAGCGAGCCCCACACCGGGGAGCTGTTTTTT.

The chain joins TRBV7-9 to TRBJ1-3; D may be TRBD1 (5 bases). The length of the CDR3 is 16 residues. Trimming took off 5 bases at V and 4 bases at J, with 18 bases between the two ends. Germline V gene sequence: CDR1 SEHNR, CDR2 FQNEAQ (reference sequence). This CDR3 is CASSPQTVHVGNTIYF. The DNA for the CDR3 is TGTGCCAGCAGCCCTCAGACAGTCCACGTCGGAAACACCATATATTTT. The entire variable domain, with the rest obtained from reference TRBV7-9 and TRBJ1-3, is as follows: DTGVSQNPRHKITKRGQNVTFRCDPISEHNRLYWYRQTLGQGPEFLTYFQNEAQLEKSRLLSDRFSAERPKGSFSTLEIQRTEQGDSAMYLCASSPQTVHVGNTIYFGEGSWLTVV.

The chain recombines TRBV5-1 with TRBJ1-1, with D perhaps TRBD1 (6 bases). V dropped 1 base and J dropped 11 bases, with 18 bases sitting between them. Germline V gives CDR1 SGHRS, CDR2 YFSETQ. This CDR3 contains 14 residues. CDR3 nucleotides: TGCGCCAGCAGCTTGTTCGGGGGACTGGGGGCGGCTTTCTTT. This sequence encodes CASSLFGGLGAAFF. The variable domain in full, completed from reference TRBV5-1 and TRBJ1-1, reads KAGVTQTPRYLIKTRGQQVTLSCSPISGHRSVSWYQQTPGQGLQFLFEYFSETQRNKGNFPGRFSGRQFSNSRSEMNVSTLELGDSALYLCASSLFGGLGAAFFGQGTRLTVV.

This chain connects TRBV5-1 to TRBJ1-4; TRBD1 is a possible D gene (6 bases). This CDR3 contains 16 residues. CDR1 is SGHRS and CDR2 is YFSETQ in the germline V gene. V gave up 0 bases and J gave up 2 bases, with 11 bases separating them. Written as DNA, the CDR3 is TGCGCCAGCAGCTTGGGATCAGGGGTGACTAATGAAAAACTGTTTTTT. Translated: CASSLGSGVTNEKLFF.

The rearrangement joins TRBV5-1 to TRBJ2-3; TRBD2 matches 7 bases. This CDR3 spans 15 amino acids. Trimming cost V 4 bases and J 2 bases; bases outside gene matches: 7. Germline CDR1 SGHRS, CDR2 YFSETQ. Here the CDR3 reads CASSPTSAHTDTQYF. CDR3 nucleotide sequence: TGCGCCAGCAGCCCTACTAGCGCGCACACAGATACGCAGTATTTT.